Below are 17 T cell receptor beta chains sequenced from a single sample in a study of cytomegalovirus exposure and HLA in healthy donors. In the PCR, 60 Vbeta and 13 Jbeta primers were used. Data came from immunoSEQ multiplex PCR; TCRdb stores just in-frame clones and leaves some out. This sample has about 220,000 clones; roughly 75% occur once, and the top ten carry roughly 2%. Material: PBMCs. The receptors were sampled from a woman between 25 and 40 years old in good health and CMV-seronegative.

V is TRBV30 and J is TRBJ2-7, with 10 nucleotides matching TRBD2. This CDR3 spans 13 amino acids. After removal of 7 bases from V and 2 bases from J, the junction contained 5 bases not matched to a gene. The V gene's germline CDR1 is GTSNPN and CDR2 SVGIG (reference sequence). The CDR3 sequence: CASLLAGAYEQYF. The CDR3 region has the DNA TGTGCCTCCCTCCTAGCGGGGGCCTACGAGCAGTACTTC.

The chain carries TRBV5-1 and TRBJ2-1, with D perhaps TRBD2 (6 bases). The CDR3 loop spans 16 amino acids. Trimming removed 4 bases at V and 2 bases at J, with 16 bases between. The germline V gene has CDR1 SGHRS and CDR2 YFSETQ. CDR3 sequence: CASSPLGGSPYNEQFF. CDR3 DNA: TGCGCCAGCAGCCCTCTAGGAGGGTCCCCCTACAATGAGCAGTTCTTC.

The chain is built from TRBV30 and TRBJ1-2; a possible D gene is TRBD1 (6 bases). CDR1 and CDR2 (germline): GTSNPN, SVGIG (reference sequence). There are 13 residues in the CDR3. CDR3 bases: TGTGCGGGAGAGAACGGACAGCCTCGACCATACACCTTC. Amino acid sequence: CAGENGQPRPYTF. The variable domain in full, completed from reference TRBV30 and TRBJ1-2, reads SQTIHQWPATLVQPVGSPLSLECTVEGTSNPNLYWYRQAAGRGLQLLFYSVGIGQISSEVPQNLSASRPQDRQFILSSKKLLLSDSGFYLCAGENGQPRPYTFGSGTRLTVV.

The J gene is TRBJ1-2, the V gene TRBV7-9, with a tentative D call TRBD1 (5 bases). From germline, CDR1 is SEHNR and CDR2 FQNEAQ (reference sequence). This CDR3 has 13 amino acids. V was trimmed by 4 bases and J by 2 bases, leaving 8 bases between them. For the CDR3, the DNA is TGTGCCAGCAGCTCGTCAGGGAACTATGGCTACACCTTC. Its protein is CASSSSGNYGYTF.

The rearrangement links TRBV30 to TRBJ1-2; D might be TRBD1 (5 bases). Trimming removed 4 bases at V and 4 bases at J, with 16 bases between. The CDR3 has 14 residues. The germline CDR1 and CDR2 sequences are GTSNPN and SVGIG (reference sequence). The CDR3: CAWTGGRVTYGYTF. CDR3 DNA: TGTGCCTGGACCGGTGGCAGGGTTACCTATGGCTACACCTTC.

The rearrangement joins TRBV7-8 to TRBJ2-3; no clear D. CDR1 is SGHVS, CDR2 FQNEAQ, per germline. V shed 1 base and J shed 4 bases, with 3 bases lying between them. CDR3 length equals 12 residues. The CDR3 nucleotides are TGTGCCAGCAGCTTAGTAGCAGATACGCAGTATTTT. It is translated as CASSLVADTQYF.

This chain uses TRBV5-1 with TRBJ1-1; TRBD1 might be the D (5 bases). V was cut by 0 bases and J by 3 bases, with 6 bases left in between. CDR1 is SGHRS and CDR2 is YFSETQ in the germline V gene. This CDR3 region has 13 residues. Written as DNA, the CDR3 is TGCGCCAGCAGCTTGGTCAGGGACACTGAAGCTTTCTTT. It yields the protein CASSLVRDTEAFF.

The CDR3 region has the DNA TGTGCCAGCAGCGGAGAGGTCAGCCTCTACGAGCAGTACTTC. Translated: CASSGEVSLYEQYF. The V gene is TRBV7-9, the J gene TRBJ2-7, with no clear D. Germline lookup yields CDR1 SEHNR and CDR2 FQNEAQ (reference sequence). V was clipped by 5 bases and J by 3 bases, with 14 bases between them. The CDR3 contains 14 residues.

The chain uses TRBV20-1 and TRBJ2-1; no clear D. The germline V and J ends were trimmed by 2 bases and 10 bases, with 9 bases remaining between them. The CDR3 has 11 amino acids. Germline V gene data show CDR1 as DFQATT and CDR2 as SNEGSKA (reference sequence). The CDR3 protein is CSARPSEEQFF. The CDR3 nucleotides read TGCAGTGCTAGACCCTCCGAGGAGCAGTTCTTC.

The chain carries TRBV11-1 and TRBJ2-1, with TRBD2 identical over 9 bases. CDR3 length equals 15 residues. The V gene's germline CDR1 is SGHAT and CDR2 FQDESV (reference sequence). With V trimmed by 0 bases and J by 15 bases, 12 bases remained unmatched. The CDR3 region is CASSLAGLAGLSLFF. In DNA form, the CDR3 reads TGTGCCAGCAGCTTAGCGGGACTAGCAGGGCTATCGTTGTTCTTC.

The chain has TRBV7-9 and TRBJ2-1; the D gene is possibly TRBD2 (5 bases). In germline, CDR1 is SEHNR, CDR2 FQNEAQ (reference sequence). V was clipped by 4 bases and J by 8 bases, with 12 bases between them. The CDR3 covers 13 residues. Here the CDR3 reads CASSSVDWDEQFF. CDR3 coding DNA: TGTGCCAGCAGCTCCGTGGACTGGGATGAGCAGTTCTTC. The variable domain in full, with the rest retrieved from reference TRBV7-9 and TRBJ2-1, is DTGVSQNPRHKITKRGQNVTFRCDPISEHNRLYWYRQTLGQGPEFLTYFQNEAQLEKSRLLSDRFSAERPKGSFSTLEIQRTEQGDSAMYLCASSSVDWDEQFFGPGTRLTVL.

The rearrangement uses TRBV5-1 and TRBJ2-7; 13 bases agree with TRBD2. Germline values: CDR1 SGHRS, CDR2 YFSETQ. The CDR3 is made up of 16 amino acids. After removal of 3 bases from V and 2 bases from J, the junction contained 5 bases not matched to a gene. CDR3 DNA sequence: TGCGCCAGCAGCTACCGTACTAGCGGGAGGGCCTACGAGCAGTACTTC. This sequence encodes CASSYRTSGRAYEQYF.

V usage is TRBV7-9 and J usage is TRBJ1-1, with D perhaps TRBD1 (5 bases). Germline loops: CDR1 SEHNR, CDR2 FQNEAQ (reference sequence). The V end lost 3 bases, the J end lost 3 bases, and 11 bases lay between the germline ends. The CDR3 runs 14 residues. CDR3 in amino acids: CASSFGGSHTEAFF. CDR3 bases: TGTGCCAGCAGCTTCGGGGGGAGTCACACTGAAGCTTTCTTT.

This sequence joins TRBV29-1 and TRBJ2-1; 7 positions agree with TRBD2. Germline assignment: CDR1 SQVTM and CDR2 ANQGSEA. With V trimmed by 0 bases and J by 5 bases, 7 bases remained unmatched. The CDR3 runs to 15 residues. The CDR3: CSVEDGGGFNNEQFF. CDR3 nucleotide sequence: TGCAGCGTTGAAGATGGGGGGGGGTTTAACAATGAGCAGTTCTTC.

This clone was found a few times. The chain combines TRBV9 with TRBJ1-1; TRBD1 matches 7 bases. V lost 0 bases, J lost 7 bases, and 9 bases stayed unmatched. CDR1 is SGDLS and CDR2 is YYNGEE in the germline V gene. The CDR3 sequence is 15 residues long. CDR3 residues: CASSVAWDSSNEAFF. The CDR3 DNA sequence: TGTGCCAGCAGCGTAGCCTGGGACAGCTCTAATGAAGCTTTCTTT.

This clone has just a few counts. The chain employs TRBV9 and TRBJ2-2; no definite D call. The CDR3 is 14 amino acids. CDR1 and CDR2 from the germline V gene are SGDLS and YYNGEE. The germline V and J ends were trimmed by 3 bases and 3 bases, with 9 bases remaining between them. In nucleotides, the CDR3 is TGTGCCAGCAGCGGGAGTTGGTACACCGGGGAGCTGTTTTTT. Protein product: CASSGSWYTGELFF.

CDR3 sequence reads: CASSRRGEKLFF. CDR3 DNA: TGTGCCAGCAGCCGGAGAGGAGAAAAACTGTTTTTT. The chain joins TRBV5-5 to TRBJ1-4, with D uncertain. Between the trimmed V and J ends, which lost 4 bases and 8 bases, there was a span of 9 bases. This CDR3 spans 12 amino acids. Germline CDR1 SGHKS, CDR2 YYEKEE (reference sequence). The complete variable domain, with remaining parts taken from reference TRBV5-5 and TRBJ1-4, reads DAGVTQSPTHLIKTRGQQVTLRCSPISGHKSVSWYQQVLGQGPQFIFQYYEKEERGRGNFPDRFSARQFPNYSSELNVNALLLGDSALYLCASSRRGEKLFFGSGTQLSVL.